The present TCR beta chain was sequenced within a study of blood T cell repertoires in COVID-19. Across the study: The United States, Italy and Spain supplied acute and convalescent COVID-19 samples. From T cells, B-cell-depleted T cells, or PBMCs came the material, which was cDNA or gDNA.

CDR1 LNHDA and CDR2 SQIVND come from the germline V gene (reference sequence). The CDR3 contains 15 residues. J gave up 5 bases and V 6 bases, and 7 bases lay outside the gene matches. Per the authors' pipeline: For nucleated cells, counts were estimated from reference gene primer amplification. The assay was immunoSEQ multiplex PCR, and TCRdb's table has in-frame clones only and misses some. Clone size and the V and J calls come from that table; the DNA yielded D and trimming. The profile shows 55,000 to 70,000 clones, over 65% of them singletons. V is TRBV19 and J is TRBJ2-1; 10 positions agree with TRBD2. This sequence was found in a human donor in a cohort sampled during active COVID-19. Sequencing was performed on peripheral blood. The CDR3 sequence is CASSRLAGSHNEQFF. In DNA, the CDR3 is TGTGCCAGTAGCAGACTAGCGGGTTCTCACAATGAGCAGTTCTTC.